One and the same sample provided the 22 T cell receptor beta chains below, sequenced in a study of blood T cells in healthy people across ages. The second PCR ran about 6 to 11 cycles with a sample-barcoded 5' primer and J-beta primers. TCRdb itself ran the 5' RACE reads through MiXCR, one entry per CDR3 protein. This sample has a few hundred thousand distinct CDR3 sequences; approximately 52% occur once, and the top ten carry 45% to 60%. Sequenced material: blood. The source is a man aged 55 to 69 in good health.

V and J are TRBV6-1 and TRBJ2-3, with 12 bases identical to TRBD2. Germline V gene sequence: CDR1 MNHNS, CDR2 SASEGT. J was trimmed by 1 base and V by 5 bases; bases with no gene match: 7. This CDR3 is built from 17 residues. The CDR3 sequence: CASSKGTSGLRTDTQYF. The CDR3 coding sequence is TGTGCCAGCAGTAAGGGGACTAGCGGGTTACGCACAGATACGCAGTATTTT.

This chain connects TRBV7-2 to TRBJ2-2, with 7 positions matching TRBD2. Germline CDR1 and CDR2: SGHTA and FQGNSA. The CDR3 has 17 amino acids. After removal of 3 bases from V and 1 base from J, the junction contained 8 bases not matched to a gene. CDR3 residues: CASSFGTIGRNTGELFF. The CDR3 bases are TGTGCCAGCAGCTTTGGGACTATCGGGAGGAACACCGGGGAGCTGTTTTTT.

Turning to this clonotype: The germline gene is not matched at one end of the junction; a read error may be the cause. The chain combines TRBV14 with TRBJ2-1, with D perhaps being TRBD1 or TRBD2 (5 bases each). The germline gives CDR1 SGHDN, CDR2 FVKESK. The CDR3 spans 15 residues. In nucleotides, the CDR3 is TGTTCCAGCAGCCCCGACAGAGGGCTTAGTAATGAGCAGTTCTTC. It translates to CSSSPDRGLSNEQFF.

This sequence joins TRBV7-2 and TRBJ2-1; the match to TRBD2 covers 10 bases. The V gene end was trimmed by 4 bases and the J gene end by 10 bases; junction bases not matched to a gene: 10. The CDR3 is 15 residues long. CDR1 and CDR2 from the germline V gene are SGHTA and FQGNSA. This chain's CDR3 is CASSSPSGGAGEQFF. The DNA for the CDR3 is TGTGCCAGCAGCTCGCCTAGCGGGGGAGCGGGGGAGCAGTTCTTC.

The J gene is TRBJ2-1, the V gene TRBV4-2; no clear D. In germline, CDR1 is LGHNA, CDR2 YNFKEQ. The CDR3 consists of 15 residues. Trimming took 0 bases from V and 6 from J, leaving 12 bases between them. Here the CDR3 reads CASSQDLRLSNEQFF. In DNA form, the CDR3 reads TGTGCCAGCAGCCAAGATTTACGGCTCTCCAATGAGCAGTTCTTC.

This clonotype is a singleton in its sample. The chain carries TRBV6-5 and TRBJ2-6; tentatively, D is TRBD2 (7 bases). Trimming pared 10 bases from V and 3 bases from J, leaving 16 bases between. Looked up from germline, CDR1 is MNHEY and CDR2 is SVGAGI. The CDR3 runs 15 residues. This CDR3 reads CANSRGGSGANVLTF. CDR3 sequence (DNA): TGTGCCAATTCGCGCGGGGGCAGTGGGGCCAACGTCCTGACTTTC.

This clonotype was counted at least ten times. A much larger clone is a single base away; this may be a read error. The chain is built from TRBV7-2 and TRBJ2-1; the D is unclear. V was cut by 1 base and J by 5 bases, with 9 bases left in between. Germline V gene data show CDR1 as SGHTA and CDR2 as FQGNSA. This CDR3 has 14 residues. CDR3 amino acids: CASSLGAKNNEQFF. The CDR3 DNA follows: TGTGCCAGCAGCTTAGGGGCTAAAAACAATGAGCAGTTCTTC.

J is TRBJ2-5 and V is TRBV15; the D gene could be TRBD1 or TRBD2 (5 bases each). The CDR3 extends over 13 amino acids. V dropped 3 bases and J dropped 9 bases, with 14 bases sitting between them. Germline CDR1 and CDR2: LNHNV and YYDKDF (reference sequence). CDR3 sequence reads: CATSSRGARAQYF. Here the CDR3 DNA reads TGTGCCACCAGCAGCCGAGGGGCTAGGGCCCAGTACTTC.

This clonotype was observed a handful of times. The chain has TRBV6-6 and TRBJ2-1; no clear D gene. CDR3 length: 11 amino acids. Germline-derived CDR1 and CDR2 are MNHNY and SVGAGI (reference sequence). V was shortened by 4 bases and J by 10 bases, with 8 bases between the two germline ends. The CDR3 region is CASSWRREQFF. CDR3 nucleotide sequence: TGTGCCAGCAGTTGGCGGCGGGAGCAGTTCTTC.

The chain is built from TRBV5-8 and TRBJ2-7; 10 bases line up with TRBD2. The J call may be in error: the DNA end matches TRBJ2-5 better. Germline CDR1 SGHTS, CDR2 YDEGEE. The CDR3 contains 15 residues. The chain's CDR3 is CASSLQAGGRETQYF. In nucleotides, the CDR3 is TGTGCCAGCAGCTTACAAGCGGGGGGGCGGGAGACCCAGTACTTC.

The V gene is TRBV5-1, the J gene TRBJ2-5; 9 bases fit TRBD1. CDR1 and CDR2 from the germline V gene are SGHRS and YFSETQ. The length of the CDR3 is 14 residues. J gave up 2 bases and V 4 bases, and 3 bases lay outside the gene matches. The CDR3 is CASSPGTGQETQYF. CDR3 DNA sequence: TGCGCCAGCAGCCCGGGGACAGGGCAAGAGACCCAGTACTTC.

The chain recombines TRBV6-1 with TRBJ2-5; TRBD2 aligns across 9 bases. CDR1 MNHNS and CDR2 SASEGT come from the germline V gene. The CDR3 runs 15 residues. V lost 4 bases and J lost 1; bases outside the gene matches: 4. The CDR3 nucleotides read TGTGCCAGCAGTGGGGGACTAGCCTCCCAAGAGACCCAGTACTTC. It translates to CASSGGLASQETQYF.

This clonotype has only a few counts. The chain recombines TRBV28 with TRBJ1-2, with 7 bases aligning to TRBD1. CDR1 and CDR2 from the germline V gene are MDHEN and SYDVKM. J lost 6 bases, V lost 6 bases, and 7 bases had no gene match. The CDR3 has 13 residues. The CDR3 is CASSKTGRDGYTF. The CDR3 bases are TGTGCCAGCAGCAAGACAGGGAGGGATGGCTACACCTTC.

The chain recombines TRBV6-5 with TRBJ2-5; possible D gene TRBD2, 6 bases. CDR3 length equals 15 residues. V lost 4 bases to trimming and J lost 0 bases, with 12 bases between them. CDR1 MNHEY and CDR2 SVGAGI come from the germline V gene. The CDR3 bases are TGTGCCAGCAGTTCCCCCCGGGACTACCAAGAGACCCAGTACTTC. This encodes CASSSPRDYQETQYF.

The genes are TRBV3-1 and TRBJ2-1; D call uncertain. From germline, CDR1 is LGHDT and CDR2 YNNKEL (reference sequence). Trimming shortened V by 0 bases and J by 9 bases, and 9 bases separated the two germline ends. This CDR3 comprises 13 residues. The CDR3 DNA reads TGTGCCAGCAGCCAAGATCCATCACTTGAGCAGTTCTTC. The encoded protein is CASSQDPSLEQFF.

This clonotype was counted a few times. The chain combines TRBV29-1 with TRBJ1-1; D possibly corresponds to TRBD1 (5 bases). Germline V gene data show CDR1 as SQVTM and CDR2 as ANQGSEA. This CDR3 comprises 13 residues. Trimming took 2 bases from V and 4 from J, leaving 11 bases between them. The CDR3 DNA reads TGCAGCGTTGAATACGGGGGTGGCACTGAAGCTTTCTTT. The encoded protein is CSVEYGGGTEAFF.

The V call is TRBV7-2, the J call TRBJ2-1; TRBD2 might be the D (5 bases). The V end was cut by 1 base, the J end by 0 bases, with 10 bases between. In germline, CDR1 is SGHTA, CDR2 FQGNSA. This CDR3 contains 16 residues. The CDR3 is CASSLVVGVSYNEQFF. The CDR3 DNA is TGTGCCAGCAGCTTAGTTGTCGGGGTCTCCTACAATGAGCAGTTCTTC.

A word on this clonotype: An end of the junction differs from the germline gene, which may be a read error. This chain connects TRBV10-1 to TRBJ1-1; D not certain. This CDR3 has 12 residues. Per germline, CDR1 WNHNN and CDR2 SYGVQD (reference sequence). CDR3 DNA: TGCGCCGGCAGCTACCGGGGTACTGAAGCTTTCTTT. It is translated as CAGSYRGTEAFF.

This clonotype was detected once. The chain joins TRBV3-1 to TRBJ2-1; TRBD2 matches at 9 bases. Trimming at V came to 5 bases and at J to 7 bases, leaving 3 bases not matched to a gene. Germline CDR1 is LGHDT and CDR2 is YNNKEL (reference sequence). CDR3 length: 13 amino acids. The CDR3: CASSTRGGNEQFF. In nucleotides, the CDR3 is TGTGCCAGCAGCACGCGGGGGGGTAATGAGCAGTTCTTC.

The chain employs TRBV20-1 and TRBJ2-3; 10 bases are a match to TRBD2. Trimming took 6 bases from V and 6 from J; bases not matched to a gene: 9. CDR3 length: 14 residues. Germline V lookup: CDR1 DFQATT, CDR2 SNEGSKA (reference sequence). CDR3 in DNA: TGCAGTGCGCGGGCTAGCGGGAGCTGGGATACGCAGTATTTT. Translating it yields CSARASGSWDTQYF.

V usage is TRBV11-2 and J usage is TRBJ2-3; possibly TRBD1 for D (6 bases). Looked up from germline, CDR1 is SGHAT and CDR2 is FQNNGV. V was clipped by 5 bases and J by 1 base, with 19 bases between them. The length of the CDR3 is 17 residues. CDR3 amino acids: CASSQGGPGQGTDTQYF. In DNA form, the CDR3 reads TGTGCCAGCAGCCAGGGCGGACCGGGACAAGGCACAGATACGCAGTATTTT.

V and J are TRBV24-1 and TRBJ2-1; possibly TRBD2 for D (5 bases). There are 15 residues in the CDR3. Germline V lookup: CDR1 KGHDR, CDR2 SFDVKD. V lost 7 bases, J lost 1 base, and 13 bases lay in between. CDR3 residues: CATRGLRRSYNEQFF. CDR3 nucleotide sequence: TGTGCCACCAGAGGACTGAGAAGGTCCTACAATGAGCAGTTCTTC.